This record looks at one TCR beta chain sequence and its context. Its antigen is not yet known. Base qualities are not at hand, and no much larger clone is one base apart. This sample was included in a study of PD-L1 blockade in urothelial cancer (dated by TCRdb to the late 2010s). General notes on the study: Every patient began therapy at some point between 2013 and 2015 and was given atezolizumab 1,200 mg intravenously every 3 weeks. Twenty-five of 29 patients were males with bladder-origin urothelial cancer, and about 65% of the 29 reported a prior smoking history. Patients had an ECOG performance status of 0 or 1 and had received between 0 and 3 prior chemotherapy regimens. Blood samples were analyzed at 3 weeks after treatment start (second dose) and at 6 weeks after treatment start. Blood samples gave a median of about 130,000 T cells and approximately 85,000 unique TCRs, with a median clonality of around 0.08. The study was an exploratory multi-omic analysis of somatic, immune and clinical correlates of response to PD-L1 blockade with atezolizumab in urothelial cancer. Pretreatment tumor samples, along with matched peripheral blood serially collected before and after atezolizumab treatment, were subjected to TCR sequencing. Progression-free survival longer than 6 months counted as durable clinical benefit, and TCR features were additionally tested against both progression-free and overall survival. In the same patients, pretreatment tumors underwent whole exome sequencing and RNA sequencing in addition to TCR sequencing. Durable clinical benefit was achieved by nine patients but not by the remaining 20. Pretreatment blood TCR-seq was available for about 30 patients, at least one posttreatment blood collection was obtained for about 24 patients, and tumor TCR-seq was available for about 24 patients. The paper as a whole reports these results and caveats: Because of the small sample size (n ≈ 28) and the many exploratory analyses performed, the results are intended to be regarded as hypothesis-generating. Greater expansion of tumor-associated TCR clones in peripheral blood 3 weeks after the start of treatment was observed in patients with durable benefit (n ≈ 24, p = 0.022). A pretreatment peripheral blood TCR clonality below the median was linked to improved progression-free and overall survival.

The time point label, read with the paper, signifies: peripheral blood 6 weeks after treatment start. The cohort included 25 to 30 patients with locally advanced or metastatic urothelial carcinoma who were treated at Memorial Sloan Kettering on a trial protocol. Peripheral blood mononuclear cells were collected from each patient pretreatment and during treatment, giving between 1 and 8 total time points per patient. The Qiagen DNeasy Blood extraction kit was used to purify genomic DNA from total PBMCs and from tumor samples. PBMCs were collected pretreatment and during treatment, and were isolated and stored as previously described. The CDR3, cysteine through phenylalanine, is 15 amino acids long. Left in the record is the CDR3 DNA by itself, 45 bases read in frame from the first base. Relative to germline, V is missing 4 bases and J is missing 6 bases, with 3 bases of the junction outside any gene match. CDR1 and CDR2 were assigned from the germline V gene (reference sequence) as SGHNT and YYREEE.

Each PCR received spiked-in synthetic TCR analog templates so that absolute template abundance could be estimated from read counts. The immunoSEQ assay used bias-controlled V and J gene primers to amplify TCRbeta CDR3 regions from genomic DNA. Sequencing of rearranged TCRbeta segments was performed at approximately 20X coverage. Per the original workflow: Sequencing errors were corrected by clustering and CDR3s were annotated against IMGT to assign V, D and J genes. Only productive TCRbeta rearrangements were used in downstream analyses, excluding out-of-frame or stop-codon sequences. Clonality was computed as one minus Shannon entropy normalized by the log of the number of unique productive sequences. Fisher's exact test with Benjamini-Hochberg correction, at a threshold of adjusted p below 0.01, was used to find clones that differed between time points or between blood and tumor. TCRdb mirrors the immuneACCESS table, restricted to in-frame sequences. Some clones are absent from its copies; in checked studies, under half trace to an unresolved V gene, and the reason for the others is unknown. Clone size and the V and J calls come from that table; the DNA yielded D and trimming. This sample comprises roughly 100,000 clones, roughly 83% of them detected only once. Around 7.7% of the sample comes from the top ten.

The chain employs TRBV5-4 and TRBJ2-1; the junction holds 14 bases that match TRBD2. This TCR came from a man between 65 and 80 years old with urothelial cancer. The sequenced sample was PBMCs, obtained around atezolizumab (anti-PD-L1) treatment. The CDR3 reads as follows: CASSPGLAGVNEQFF. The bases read TGTGCCAGCAGCCCGGGACTAGCGGGAGTCAATGAGCAGTTCTTC.